The sample holds one count of the clone carrying this T cell receptor beta chain. In the source study's methods: Amplification of reference gene primers was used by the study to estimate nucleated cell counts. Some clones are missing from TCRdb's copy, which holds only in-frame ones; the method was immunoSEQ multiplex PCR. V and J calls and clone size are those listed in that table; D and trimming were worked out from the DNA. The sample shows about 120,000 clones, more than 65% of them seen only once. The CDR3 is 14 residues long. Trimming removed 1 base from V and 0 bases from J, with 4 bases in between. Germline CDR1 and CDR2: MGHRA and YSYEKL. This specimen belongs to a study of blood T cell repertoires in COVID-19. Study-level information: The United States, Italy and Spain were the sources of the acute and convalescent COVID-19 samples. The cDNA or gDNA used as material had been derived from T cells, B-cell-depleted T cells, or PBMCs.

The receptor comes from a woman older than 75 with acute or convalescent COVID-19. Material: peripheral blood. The V call is TRBV4-1, the J call TRBJ1-5; no reliable D call. This CDR3 reads CASSQVISNQPQHF. DNA for the CDR3: TGCGCCAGCAGCCAAGTCATTAGCAATCAGCCCCAGCATTTT.